This TCR beta chain was found in a study of blood T cells in healthy people across ages. A sample-barcoded 5' primer and a J-beta primer mix were used in a second PCR of roughly 6 to 11 cycles. From the 5' RACE reads, TCRdb called clonotypes with MiXCR, one entry per CDR3 protein. The table records around 990,000 distinct CDR3 sequences, approximately 25% of them present only once. The CDR3 loop spans 16 amino acids. Germline V gives CDR1 MNHEY, CDR2 SVGEGT. Trimming stripped 7 bases from V and 0 bases from J, with 15 bases between. The sample also formed part of further work on T cells of mothers and their children. That investigation notes: Input to cDNA synthesis comprised all extracted RNA, at a ratio of roughly 1.5 ug per 15 ul. T cell clones that were persistent and microchimeric went undetected.

The clonotype was recovered from a girl aged 2 to 10 in good health. The specimen sequenced was blood. The rearrangement links TRBV6-2 or TRBV6-3 to TRBJ2-2; D perhaps matches TRBD1 (6 bases). CDR3 in amino acids: CASIKGTLANTGELFF. In DNA form, the CDR3 reads TGTGCCAGCATCAAGGGGACACTCGCGAACACCGGGGAGCTGTTTTTT.